This TCR beta chain is drawn from a study of T cell changes during pregnancy in multiple sclerosis. Germline assignment: CDR1 KGHSH and CDR2 LQKENI. This CDR3 is 13 amino acids long. V dropped 0 bases and J dropped 15 bases, with 15 bases sitting between them. The assay was immunoSEQ multiplex PCR, and TCRdb's table has in-frame clones only and misses some. This table has around 52,000 clones, around nine tenths appearing once. Sequenced material: peripheral blood from another person, used as feeder cells. This receptor was identified in a human donor whose cells served as feeder cells for cultures in a pregnancy study. The gene calls are TRBV18 and TRBJ1-3, with TRBD1 as a possible D gene (5 bases). The CDR3 nucleotides are TGTGCCAGCTCACCACCGGGGGGACCAGTCGAATATTTT. It is translated as CASSPPGGPVEYF.